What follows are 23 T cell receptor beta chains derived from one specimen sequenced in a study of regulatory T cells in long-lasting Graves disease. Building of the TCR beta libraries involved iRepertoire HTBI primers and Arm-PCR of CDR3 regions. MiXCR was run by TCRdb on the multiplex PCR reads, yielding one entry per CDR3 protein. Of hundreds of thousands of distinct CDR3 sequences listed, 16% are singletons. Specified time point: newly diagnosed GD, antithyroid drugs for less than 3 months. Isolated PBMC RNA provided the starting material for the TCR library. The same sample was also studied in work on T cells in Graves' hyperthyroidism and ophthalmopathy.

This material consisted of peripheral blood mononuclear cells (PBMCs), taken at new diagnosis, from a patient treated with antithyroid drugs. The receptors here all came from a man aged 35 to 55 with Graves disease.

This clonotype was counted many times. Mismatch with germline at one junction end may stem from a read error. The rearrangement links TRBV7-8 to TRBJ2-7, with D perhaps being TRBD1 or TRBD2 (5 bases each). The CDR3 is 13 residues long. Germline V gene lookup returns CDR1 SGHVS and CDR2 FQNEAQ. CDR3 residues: CASSLAGTDAEFF. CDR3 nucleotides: TGTGCCAGCAGCTTAGCCGGGACGGATGCTGAGTTCTTC.

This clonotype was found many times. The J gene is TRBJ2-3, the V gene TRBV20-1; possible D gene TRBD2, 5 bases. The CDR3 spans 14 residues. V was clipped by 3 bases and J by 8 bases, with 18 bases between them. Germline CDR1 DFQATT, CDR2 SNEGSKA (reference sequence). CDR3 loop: CSARDFLWSGTQYF. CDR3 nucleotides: TGCAGTGCTAGGGACTTTCTTTGGAGTGGTACGCAGTATTTT.

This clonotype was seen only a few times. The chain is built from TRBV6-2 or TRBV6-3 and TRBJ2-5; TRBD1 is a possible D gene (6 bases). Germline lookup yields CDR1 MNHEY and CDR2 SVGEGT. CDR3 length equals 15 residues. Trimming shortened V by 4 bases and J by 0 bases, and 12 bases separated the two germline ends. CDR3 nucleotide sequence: TGTGCCAGCAGTTCGTTCCAGGGGTACCAAGAGACCCAGTACTTC. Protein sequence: CASSSFQGYQETQYF.

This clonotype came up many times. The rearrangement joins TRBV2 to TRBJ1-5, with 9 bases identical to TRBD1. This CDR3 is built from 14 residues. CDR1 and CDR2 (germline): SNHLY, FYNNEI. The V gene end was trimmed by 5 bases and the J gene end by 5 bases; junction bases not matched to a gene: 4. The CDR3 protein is CASSTDRGDQPQHF. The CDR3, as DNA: TGTGCCAGCAGTACTGACAGGGGGGATCAGCCCCAGCATTTT.

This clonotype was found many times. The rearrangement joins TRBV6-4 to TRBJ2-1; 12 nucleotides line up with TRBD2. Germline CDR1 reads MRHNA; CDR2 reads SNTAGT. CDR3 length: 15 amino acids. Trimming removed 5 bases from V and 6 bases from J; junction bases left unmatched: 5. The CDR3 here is CASSTLAGGSNEQFF. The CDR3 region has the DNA TGTGCCAGCAGTACCCTAGCGGGGGGGAGCAATGAGCAGTTCTTC.

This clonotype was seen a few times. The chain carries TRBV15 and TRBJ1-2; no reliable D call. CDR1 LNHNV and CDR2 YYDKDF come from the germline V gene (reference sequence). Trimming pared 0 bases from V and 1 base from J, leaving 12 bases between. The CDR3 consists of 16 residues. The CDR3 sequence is CATSRDRVDNNYGYTF. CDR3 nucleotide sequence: TGTGCCACCAGCAGAGATCGGGTTGACAATAACTATGGCTACACCTTC.

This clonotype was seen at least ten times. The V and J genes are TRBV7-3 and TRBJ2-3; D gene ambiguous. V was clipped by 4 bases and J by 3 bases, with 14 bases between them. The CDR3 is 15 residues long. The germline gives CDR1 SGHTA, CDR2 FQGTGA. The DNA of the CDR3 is TGTGCCAGCAGCTCCGCCGGTTATGAAACAGATACGCAGTATTTT. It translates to CASSSAGYETDTQYF.

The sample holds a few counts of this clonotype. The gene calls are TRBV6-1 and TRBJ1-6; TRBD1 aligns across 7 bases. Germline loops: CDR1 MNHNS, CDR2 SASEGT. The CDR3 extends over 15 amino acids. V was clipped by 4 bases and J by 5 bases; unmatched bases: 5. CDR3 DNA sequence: TGTGCCAGCAGTGGCCGGGACAGCCATAATTCACCCCTCCACTTT. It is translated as CASSGRDSHNSPLHF.

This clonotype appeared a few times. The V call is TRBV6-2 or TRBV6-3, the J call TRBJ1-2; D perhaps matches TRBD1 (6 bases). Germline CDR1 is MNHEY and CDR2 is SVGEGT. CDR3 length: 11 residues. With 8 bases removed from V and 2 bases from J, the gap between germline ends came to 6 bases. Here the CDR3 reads CASGQNYGYTF. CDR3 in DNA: TGTGCCAGCGGACAGAACTATGGCTACACCTTC.

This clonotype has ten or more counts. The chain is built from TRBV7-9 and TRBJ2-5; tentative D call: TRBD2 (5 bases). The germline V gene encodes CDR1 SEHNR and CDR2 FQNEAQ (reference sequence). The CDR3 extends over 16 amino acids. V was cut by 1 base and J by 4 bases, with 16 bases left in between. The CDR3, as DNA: TGTGCCAGCAGCTTAGATTCCGGGGAGCTCCCAGAGACCCAGTACTTC. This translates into CASSLDSGELPETQYF.

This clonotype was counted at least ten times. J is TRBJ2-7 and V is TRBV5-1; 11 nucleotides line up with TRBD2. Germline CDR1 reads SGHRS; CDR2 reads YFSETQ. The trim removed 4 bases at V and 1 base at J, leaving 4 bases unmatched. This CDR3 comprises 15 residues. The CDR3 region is CASSPLAGVSYEQYF. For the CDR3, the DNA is TGCGCCAGCAGCCCACTAGCGGGGGTGTCCTACGAGCAGTACTTC.

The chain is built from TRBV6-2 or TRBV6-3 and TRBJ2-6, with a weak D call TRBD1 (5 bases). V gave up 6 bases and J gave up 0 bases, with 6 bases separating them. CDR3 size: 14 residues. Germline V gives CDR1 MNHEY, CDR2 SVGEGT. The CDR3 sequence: CASRTDSGANVLTF. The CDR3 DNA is TGTGCCAGCAGGACAGACTCTGGGGCCAACGTCCTGACTTTC.

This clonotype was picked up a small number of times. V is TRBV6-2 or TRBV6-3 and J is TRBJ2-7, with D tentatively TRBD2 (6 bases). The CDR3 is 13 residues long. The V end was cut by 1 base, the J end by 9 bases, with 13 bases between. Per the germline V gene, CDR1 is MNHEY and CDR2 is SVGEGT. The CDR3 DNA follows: TGTGCCAGCAGTTACTACAACAACGGGAGGCAGTACTTC. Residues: CASSYYNNGRQYF.

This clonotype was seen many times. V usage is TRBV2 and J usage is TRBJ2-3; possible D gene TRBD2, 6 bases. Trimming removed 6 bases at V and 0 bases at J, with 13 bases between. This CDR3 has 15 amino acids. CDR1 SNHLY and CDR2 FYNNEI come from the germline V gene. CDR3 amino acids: CASRGSSASTDTQYF. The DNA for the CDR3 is TGTGCCAGCAGAGGTTCTAGCGCTAGCACAGATACGCAGTATTTT.

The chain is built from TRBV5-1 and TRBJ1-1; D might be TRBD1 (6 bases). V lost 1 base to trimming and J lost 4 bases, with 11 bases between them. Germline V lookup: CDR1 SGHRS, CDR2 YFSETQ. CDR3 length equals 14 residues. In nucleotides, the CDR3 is TGCGCCAGCAGCTTGAACCAGGGGAGCACTGAAGCTTTCTTT. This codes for CASSLNQGSTEAFF.

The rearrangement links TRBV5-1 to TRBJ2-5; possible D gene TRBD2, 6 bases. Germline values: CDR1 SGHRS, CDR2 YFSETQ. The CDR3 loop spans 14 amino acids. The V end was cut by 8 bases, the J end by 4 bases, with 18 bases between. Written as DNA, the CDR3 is TGCGCCAGTTGCTTGGGCGGGGCGGGAGAGACCCAGTACTTC. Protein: CASCLGGAGETQYF.

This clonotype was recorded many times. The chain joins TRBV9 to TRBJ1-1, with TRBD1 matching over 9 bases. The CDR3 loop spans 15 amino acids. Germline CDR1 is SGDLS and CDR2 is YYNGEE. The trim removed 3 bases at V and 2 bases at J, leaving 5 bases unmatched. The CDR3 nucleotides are TGTGCCAGCAGCGGACGGACAGGGGATAACACTGAAGCTTTCTTT. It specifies CASSGRTGDNTEAFF.

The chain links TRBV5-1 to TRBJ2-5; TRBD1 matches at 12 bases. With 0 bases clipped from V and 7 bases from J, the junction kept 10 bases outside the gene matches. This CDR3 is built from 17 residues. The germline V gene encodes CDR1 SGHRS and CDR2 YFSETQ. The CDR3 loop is CASSLEPPGQGAGTQYF. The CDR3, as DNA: TGCGCCAGCAGCTTGGAGCCGCCGGGACAGGGGGCTGGGACCCAGTACTTC.

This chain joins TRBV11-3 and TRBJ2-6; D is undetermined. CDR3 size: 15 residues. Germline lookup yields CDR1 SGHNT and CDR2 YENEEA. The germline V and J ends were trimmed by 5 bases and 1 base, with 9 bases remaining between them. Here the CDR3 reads CASSGRSSGANVLTF. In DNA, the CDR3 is TGTGCCAGCAGCGGCCGGAGTTCTGGGGCCAACGTCCTGACTTTC.

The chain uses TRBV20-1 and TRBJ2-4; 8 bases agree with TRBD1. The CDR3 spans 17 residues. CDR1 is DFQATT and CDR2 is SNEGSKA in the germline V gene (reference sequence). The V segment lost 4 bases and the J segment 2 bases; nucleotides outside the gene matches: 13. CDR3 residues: CSAKRVRQGYPKNIQYF. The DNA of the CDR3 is TGCAGTGCTAAGCGCGTTCGACAGGGGTATCCCAAAAACATTCAGTACTTC.

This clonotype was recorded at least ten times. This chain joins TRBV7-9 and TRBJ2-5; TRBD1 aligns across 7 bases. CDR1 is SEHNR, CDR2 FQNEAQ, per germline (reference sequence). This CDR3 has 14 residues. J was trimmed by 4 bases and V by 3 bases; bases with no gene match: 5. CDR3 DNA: TGTGCCAGCAGCTTGACAGGGAGATCAGAGACCCAGTACTTC. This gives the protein CASSLTGRSETQYF.

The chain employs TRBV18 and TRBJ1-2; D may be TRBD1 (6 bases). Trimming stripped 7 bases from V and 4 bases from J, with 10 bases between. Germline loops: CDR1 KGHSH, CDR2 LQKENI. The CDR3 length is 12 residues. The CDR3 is CASLADSYGYTF. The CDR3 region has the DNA TGTGCCAGCTTGGCGGACAGCTATGGCTACACCTTC.

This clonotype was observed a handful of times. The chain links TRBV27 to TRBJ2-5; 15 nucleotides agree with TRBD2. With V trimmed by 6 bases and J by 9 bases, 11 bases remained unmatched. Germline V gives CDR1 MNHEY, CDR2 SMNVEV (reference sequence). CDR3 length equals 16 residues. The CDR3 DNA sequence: TGTGCCAGCAGCCCAGGGACTAGCGGGGGGTTCGGGGCCCAGTACTTC. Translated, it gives CASSPGTSGGFGAQYF.